Presented here are 18 T cell receptor beta chains from one specimen sequenced in a study of shared clonotypes between healthy human individuals. Profiled with immunoSEQ multiplex PCR; TCRdb holds only in-frame clones, not every one. The sample includes under 1 million clones, 96% of them seen just once. Naive CD8 cells, CD45RO-negative and positively selected for CCR7, excluded terminally differentiated effector memory CD45RA+ cells. The sequenced material came from naive CD8+ T cells sorted from blood. The source is a man aged 25-45 years in good health.

This chain joins TRBV7-9 and TRBJ1-1; 9 positions agree with TRBD1. This CDR3 comprises 16 residues. Germline V gene lookup returns CDR1 SEHNR and CDR2 FQNEAQ (reference sequence). V trimming: 6 bases; J trimming: 7 bases; junction bases outside the gene matches: 15. The CDR3 bases are TGTGCCAGCAGAAACCCACCGGGACAGGGATTAAGTGAAGCTTTCTTT. Its protein product is CASRNPPGQGLSEAFF.

The chain is built from TRBV7-9 and TRBJ2-2; TRBD2 matches 11 bases. With 6 bases clipped from V and 1 base from J, the junction kept 10 bases outside the gene matches. CDR1 is SEHNR and CDR2 is FQNEAQ in the germline V gene (reference sequence). The CDR3 has 18 amino acids. CDR3 sequence: CASSTGTSGVGNTGELFF. The CDR3 DNA is TGTGCCAGCAGTACCGGGACTAGCGGAGTGGGGAACACCGGGGAGCTGTTTTTT.

V is TRBV7-9 and J is TRBJ2-7, with D hard to call. The germline gives CDR1 SEHNR, CDR2 FQNEAQ (reference sequence). This CDR3 has 16 residues. The V and J ends lost 2 bases and 3 bases respectively, with 17 bases between them. The CDR3 spells CASSLSSDPLGYEQYF. Written as DNA, the CDR3 is TGTGCCAGCAGCTTATCTTCGGACCCCTTGGGCTACGAGCAGTACTTC.

The genes are TRBV7-6 and TRBJ2-2; D possibly corresponds to TRBD1 (6 bases). This CDR3 region has 14 residues. CDR1 SGHVS and CDR2 FNYEAQ come from the germline V gene. The V end was cut by 1 base, the J end by 5 bases, with 8 bases between. The CDR3 loop reads CASSLVRGTGELFF. The CDR3 DNA reads TGTGCCAGCAGCTTAGTCAGGGGTACCGGGGAGCTGTTTTTT.

The chain has TRBV4-3 and TRBJ2-1; D gene uncertain. The V and J ends lost 0 bases and 0 bases respectively, with 18 bases between them. Germline values: CDR1 LGHNA, CDR2 YSLEER. The CDR3 consists of 19 residues. CDR3 DNA: TGCGCCAGCAGCCAAGATCCGTCCCTAAGGAAGGGCTCCTACAATGAGCAGTTCTTC. Protein product: CASSQDPSLRKGSYNEQFF.

The chain is built from TRBV7-2 and TRBJ1-5; TRBD1 is a possible D gene (5 bases). Per the germline V gene, CDR1 is SGHTA and CDR2 is FQGNSA. Trimming cost V 1 base and J 9 bases, with 13 bases left between them. The CDR3 runs 14 residues. The CDR3 reads CASSLGQWTSPQHF. CDR3 sequence (DNA): TGTGCCAGCAGCTTAGGACAGTGGACATCGCCCCAGCATTTT. Full variable domain (remainder filled in from reference TRBV7-2 and TRBJ1-5): GAGVSQSPSNKVTEKGKDVELRCDPISGHTALYWYRQSLGQGLEFLIYFQGNSAPDKSGLPSDRFSAERTGGSVSTLTIQRTQQEDSAVYLCASSLGQWTSPQHFGDGTRLSIL.

The chain recombines TRBV7-9 with TRBJ2-1, with 9 bases that match TRBD1. CDR1 is SEHNR, CDR2 FQNEAQ, per germline (reference sequence). After removal of 5 bases from V and 2 bases from J, the junction contained 4 bases not matched to a gene. The CDR3 is 15 amino acids. The CDR3 bases are TGTGCCAGCAGCGTGACAGGGGGAACCTACAATGAGCAGTTCTTC. This encodes CASSVTGGTYNEQFF.

The CDR3 protein is CASMGTFNSYEQYF. Written as DNA, the CDR3 is TGTGCCAGCATGGGCACATTTAATTCCTACGAGCAGTACTTC. The gene calls are TRBV25-1 and TRBJ2-7, with unresolved D. V was clipped by 7 bases and J by 1 base, with 14 bases between them. The CDR3 runs to 14 residues. CDR1 and CDR2 (germline): MGHDK, SYGVNS.

The chain is built from TRBV14 and TRBJ2-7; TRBD2 matches 16 bases. The germline gives CDR1 SGHDN, CDR2 FVKESK. The V segment lost 1 base and the J segment 1 base; nucleotides outside the gene matches: 1. There are 17 residues in the CDR3. CDR3 residues: CASSQVGLAGGSYEQYF. As DNA, the CDR3 is TGTGCCAGCAGCCAAGTGGGACTAGCGGGAGGGTCCTACGAGCAGTACTTC. Based on the CDR3 plus reference TRBV14 and TRBJ2-7, the full variable domain is EAGVTQFPSHSVIEKGQTVTLRCDPISGHDNLYWYRRVMGKEIKFLLHFVKESKQDESGMPNNRFLAERTGGTYSTLKVQPAELEDSGVYFCASSQVGLAGGSYEQYFGPGTRLTVT.

The gene calls are TRBV6-5 and TRBJ1-3, with 7 bases aligning to TRBD1. The junction had 5 bases not matched to a gene; V was cut back by 8 bases and J by 4 bases. This CDR3 is 13 amino acids long. Germline V lookup: CDR1 MNHEY, CDR2 SVGAGI. The CDR3 region has the DNA TGTGCCAGCGGATCGACAGGGGGAAACACCATATATTTT. Its protein product is CASGSTGGNTIYF.

The V call is TRBV9, the J call TRBJ1-2; D is possibly TRBD1 (6 bases). The germline gives CDR1 SGDLS, CDR2 YYNGEE. The CDR3 totals 15 residues. V was clipped by 4 bases and J by 7 bases, with 20 bases between them. The CDR3 loop is CASSPPTGASAGYTF. The CDR3 DNA reads as TGTGCCAGCAGCCCCCCGACGGGGGCGAGCGCTGGCTACACCTTC.

This chain uses TRBV7-9 with TRBJ1-4; 7 positions agree with TRBD1. The V gene end was trimmed by 7 bases and the J gene end by 4 bases; junction bases not matched to a gene: 21. Germline CDR1 SEHNR, CDR2 FQNEAQ (reference sequence). The CDR3 sequence is 19 residues long. The CDR3 loop reads CASTLYPAAGGYGNEKLFF. The CDR3 DNA follows: TGTGCCAGCACCCTCTATCCAGCGGCAGGGGGTTATGGTAATGAAAAACTGTTTTTT.

The chain is built from TRBV9 and TRBJ2-3; 9 nucleotides line up with TRBD2. There are 15 residues in the CDR3. Germline V gives CDR1 SGDLS, CDR2 YYNGEE. The ends lost 0 bases at V and 5 bases at J; junction bases unmatched: 4. CDR3 protein: CASSVETSGLDTQYF. CDR3 coding DNA: TGTGCCAGCAGCGTAGAGACTAGCGGATTAGATACGCAGTATTTT.

This chain connects TRBV28 to TRBJ2-7; the D is unclear. The CDR3 is 13 residues long. Germline loops: CDR1 MDHEN, CDR2 SYDVKM. Trimming removed 9 bases from V and 1 base from J, with 13 bases in between. The CDR3: CASSVRNSYEQYF. CDR3 coding DNA: TGTGCCAGTTCAGTTCGGAATTCCTACGAGCAGTACTTC.

The chain has TRBV6-5 and TRBJ1-5; no clear D. Trimming cost V 6 bases and J 0 bases, with 12 bases left between them. Per germline, CDR1 MNHEY and CDR2 SVGAGI. This CDR3 region has 15 residues. In nucleotides, the CDR3 is TGTGCCAGCAGCCCTAGCCACAATAGCAATCAGCCCCAGCATTTT. It specifies CASSPSHNSNQPQHF.

This clone was seen only once. This chain links TRBV9 with TRBJ2-1, with 12 bases matching TRBD2. This CDR3 spans 20 amino acids. Germline V gene sequence: CDR1 SGDLS, CDR2 YYNGEE. J lost 9 bases, V lost 2 bases, and 21 bases had no gene match. CDR3 DNA: TGTGCCAGCAGCGTCACCTCCCAGACAGAACTAGCGGGAGGTAGGGGTGAGCAGTTCTTC. Translation gives CASSVTSQTELAGGRGEQFF.

The chain is built from TRBV19 and TRBJ2-7; D remains ambiguous. Between the trimmed V and J ends, which lost 5 bases and 6 bases, there was a span of 11 bases. Germline V gives CDR1 LNHDA, CDR2 SQIVND (reference sequence). CDR3 length equals 12 residues. CDR3 amino acids: CASSLGRGEQYF. In DNA, the CDR3 is TGTGCCAGTAGTTTAGGGCGAGGCGAGCAGTACTTC.

The chain has TRBV11-2 and TRBJ2-1, with D possibly being TRBD1 (5 bases). The germline V gene encodes CDR1 SGHAT and CDR2 FQNNGV. V gave up 3 bases and J gave up 0 bases, with 12 bases separating them. The length of the CDR3 is 16 residues. CDR3 bases: TGTGCCAGCAGCTTTGGACGGCAGGGCTCCTACAATGAGCAGTTCTTC. Residues: CASSFGRQGSYNEQFF.